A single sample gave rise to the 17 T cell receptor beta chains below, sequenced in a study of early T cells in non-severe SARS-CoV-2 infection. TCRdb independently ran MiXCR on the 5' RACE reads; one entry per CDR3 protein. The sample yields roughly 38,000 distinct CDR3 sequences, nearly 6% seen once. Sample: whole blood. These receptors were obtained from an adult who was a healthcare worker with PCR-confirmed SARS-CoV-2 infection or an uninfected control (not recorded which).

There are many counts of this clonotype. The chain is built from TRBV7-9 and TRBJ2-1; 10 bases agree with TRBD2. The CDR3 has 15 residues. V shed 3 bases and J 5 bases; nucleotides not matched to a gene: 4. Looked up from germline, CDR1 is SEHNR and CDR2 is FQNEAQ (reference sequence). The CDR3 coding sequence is TGTGCCAGCAGCTTTCCCGGACTAGCGGACAATGAGCAGTTCTTC. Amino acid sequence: CASSFPGLADNEQFF. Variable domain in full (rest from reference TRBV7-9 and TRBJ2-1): DTGVSQNPRHKITKRGQNVTFRCDPISEHNRLYWYRQTLGQGPEFLTYFQNEAQLEKSRLLSDRFSAERPKGSFSTLEIQRTEQGDSAMYLCASSFPGLADNEQFFGPGTRLTVL.

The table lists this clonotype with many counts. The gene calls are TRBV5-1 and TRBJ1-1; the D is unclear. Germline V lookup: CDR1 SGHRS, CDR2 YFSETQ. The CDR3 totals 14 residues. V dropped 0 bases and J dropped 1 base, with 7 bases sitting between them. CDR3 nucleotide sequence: TGCGCCAGCAGCTTGGAGGTGAGGAACACTGAAGCTTTCTTT. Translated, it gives CASSLEVRNTEAFF.

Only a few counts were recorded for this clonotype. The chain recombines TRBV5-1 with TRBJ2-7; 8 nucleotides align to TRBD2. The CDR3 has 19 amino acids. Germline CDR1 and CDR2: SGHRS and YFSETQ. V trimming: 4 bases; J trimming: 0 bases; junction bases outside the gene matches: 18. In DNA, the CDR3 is TGCGCCAGCAGCCCCTCCAACGACAGGAGGAGCGGGAGCTCCTACGAGCAGTACTTC. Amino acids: CASSPSNDRRSGSSYEQYF. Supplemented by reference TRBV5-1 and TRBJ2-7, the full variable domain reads KAGVTQTPRYLIKTRGQQVTLSCSPISGHRSVSWYQQTPGQGLQFLFEYFSETQRNKGNFPGRFSGRQFSNSRSEMNVSTLELGDSALYLCASSPSNDRRSGSSYEQYFGPGTRLTVT.

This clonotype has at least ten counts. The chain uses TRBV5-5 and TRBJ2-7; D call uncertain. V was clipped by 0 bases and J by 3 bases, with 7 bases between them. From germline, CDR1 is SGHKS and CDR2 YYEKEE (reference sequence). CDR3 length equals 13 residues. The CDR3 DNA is TGTGCCAGCAGCTTGGCCAGCCTCTACGAGCAGTACTTC. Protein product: CASSLASLYEQYF.

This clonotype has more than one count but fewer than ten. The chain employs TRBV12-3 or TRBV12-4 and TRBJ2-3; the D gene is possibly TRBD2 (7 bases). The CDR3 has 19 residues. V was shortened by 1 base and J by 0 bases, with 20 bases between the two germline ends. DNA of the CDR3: TGTGCCAGCAGTTTAGTCAGTCGGGGGGCCTTTCGGAGCACAGATACGCAGTATTTT. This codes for CASSLVSRGAFRSTDTQYF.

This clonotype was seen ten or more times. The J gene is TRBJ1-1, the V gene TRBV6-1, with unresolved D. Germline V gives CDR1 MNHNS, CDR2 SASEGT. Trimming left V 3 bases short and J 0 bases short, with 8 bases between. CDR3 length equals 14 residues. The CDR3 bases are TGTGCCAGCAGTGAGGTGGCGATGAACACTGAAGCTTTCTTT. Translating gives CASSEVAMNTEAFF.

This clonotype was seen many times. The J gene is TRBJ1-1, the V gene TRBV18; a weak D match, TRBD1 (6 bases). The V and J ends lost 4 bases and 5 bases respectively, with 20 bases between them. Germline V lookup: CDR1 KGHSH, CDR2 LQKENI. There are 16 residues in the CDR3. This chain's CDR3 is CASSRYGLGGWTEAFF. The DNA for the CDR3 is TGTGCCAGCTCACGCTACGGATTGGGGGGCTGGACTGAAGCTTTCTTT.

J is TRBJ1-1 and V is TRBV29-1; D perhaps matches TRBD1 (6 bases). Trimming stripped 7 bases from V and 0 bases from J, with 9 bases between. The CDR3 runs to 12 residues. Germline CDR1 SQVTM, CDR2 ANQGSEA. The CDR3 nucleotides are TGCAGCGCGGGACAAATGAACACTGAAGCTTTCTTT. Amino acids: CSAGQMNTEAFF.

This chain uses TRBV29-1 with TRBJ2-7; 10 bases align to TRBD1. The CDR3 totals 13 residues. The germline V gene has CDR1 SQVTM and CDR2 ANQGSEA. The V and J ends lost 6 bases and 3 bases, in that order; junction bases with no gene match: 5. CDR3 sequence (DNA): TGCAGCGTACCGGGACAGGGGTTCTACGAGCAGTACTTC. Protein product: CSVPGQGFYEQYF.

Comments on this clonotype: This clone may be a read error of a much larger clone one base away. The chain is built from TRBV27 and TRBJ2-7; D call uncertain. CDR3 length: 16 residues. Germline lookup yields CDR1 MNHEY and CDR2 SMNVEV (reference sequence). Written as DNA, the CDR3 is TGTGCCAGCAGTTTCCCCCCCGGGCACAGCTCCTACGAGCGGTACTTC. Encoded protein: CASSFPPGHSSYERYF.

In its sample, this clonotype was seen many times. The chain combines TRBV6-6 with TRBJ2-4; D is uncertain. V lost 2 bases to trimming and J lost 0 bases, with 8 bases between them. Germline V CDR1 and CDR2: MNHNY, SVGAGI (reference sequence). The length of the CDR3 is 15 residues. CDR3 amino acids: CASSYAVGAKNIQYF. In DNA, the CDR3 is TGTGCCAGCAGTTACGCGGTAGGAGCCAAAAACATTCAGTACTTC.

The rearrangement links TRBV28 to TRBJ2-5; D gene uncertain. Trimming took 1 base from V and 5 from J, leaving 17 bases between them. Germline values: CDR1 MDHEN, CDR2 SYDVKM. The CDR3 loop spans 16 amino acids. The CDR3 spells CASSLLDGAIRETQYF. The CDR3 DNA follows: TGTGCCAGCAGTTTATTAGACGGAGCTATCCGGGAGACCCAGTACTTC.

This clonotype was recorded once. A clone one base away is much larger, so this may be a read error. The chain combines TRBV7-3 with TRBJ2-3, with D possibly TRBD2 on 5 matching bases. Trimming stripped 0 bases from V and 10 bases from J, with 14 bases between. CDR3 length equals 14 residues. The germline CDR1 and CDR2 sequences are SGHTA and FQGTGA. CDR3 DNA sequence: TGTGCCAGCAGCTTAACGCAGAGGGTGGGTTCGCAGTATTTT. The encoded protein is CASSLTQRVGSQYF.

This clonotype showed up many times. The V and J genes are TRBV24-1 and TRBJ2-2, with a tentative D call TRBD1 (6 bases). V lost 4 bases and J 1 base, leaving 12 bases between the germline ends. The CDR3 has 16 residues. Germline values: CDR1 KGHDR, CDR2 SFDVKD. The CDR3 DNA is TGTGCCACCAGTGAGTTCAGGGGAAAGAACACCGGGGAGCTGTTTTTT. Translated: CATSEFRGKNTGELFF.

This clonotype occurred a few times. The CDR3 nucleotides read TGTGCCAGCAGCTCCCCCGGGACAGGAAATTGGTACGAGCAGTACTTC. Encoded protein: CASSSPGTGNWYEQYF. The rearrangement uses TRBV5-5 and TRBJ2-7; 8 bases fit TRBD1. Trimming at V came to 3 bases and at J to 4 bases, leaving 12 bases not matched to a gene. This CDR3 is built from 16 residues. The germline gives CDR1 SGHKS, CDR2 YYEKEE (reference sequence).

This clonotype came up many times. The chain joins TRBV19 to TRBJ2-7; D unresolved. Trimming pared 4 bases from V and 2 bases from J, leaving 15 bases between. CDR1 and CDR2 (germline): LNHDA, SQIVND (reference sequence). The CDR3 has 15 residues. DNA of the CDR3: TGTGCCAGTAGTAGTGTCGACCTCGGCGCCTACGAGCAGTACTTC. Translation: CASSSVDLGAYEQYF.

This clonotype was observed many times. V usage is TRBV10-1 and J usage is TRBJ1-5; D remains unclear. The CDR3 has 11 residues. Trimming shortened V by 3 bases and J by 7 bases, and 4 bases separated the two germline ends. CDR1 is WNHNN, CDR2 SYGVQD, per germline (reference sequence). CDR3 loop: CASSEQQPQHF. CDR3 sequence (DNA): TGCGCCAGCAGTGAACAACAGCCCCAGCATTTT.